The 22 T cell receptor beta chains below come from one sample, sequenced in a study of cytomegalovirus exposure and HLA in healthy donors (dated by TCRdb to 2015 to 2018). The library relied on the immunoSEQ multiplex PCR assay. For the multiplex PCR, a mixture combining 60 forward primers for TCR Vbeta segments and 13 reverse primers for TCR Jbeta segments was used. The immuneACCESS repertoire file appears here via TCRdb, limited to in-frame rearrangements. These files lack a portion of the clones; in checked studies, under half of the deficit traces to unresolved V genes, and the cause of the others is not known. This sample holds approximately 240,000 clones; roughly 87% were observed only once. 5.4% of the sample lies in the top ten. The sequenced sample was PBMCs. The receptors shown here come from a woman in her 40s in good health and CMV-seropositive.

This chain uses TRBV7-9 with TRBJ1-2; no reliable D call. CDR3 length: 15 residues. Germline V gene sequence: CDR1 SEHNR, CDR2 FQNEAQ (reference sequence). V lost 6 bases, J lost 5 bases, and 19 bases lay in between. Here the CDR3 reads CASSPSPTELYGYTF. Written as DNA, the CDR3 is TGTGCCAGCAGTCCTAGCCCAACGGAACTGTATGGCTACACCTTC. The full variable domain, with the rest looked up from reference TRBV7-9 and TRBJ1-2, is DTGVSQNPRHKITKRGQNVTFRCDPISEHNRLYWYRQTLGQGPEFLTYFQNEAQLEKSRLLSDRFSAERPKGSFSTLEIQRTEQGDSAMYLCASSPSPTELYGYTFGSGTRLTVV.

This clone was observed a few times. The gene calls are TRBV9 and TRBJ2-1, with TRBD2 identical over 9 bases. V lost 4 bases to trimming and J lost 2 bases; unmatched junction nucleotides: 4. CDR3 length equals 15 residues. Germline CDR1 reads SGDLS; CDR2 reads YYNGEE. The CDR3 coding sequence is TGTGCCAGCAGCCAAGGCGGGGGGGCCTACAATGAGCAGTTCTTC. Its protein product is CASSQGGGAYNEQFF.

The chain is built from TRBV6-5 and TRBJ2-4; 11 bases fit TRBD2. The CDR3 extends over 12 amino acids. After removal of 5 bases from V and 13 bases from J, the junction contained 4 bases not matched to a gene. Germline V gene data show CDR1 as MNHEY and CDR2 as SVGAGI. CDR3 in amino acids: CASSQLAGDQYF. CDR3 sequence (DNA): TGTGCCAGCAGTCAACTAGCGGGAGACCAGTACTTC.

CDR3: CASSLDRGVSGGELFF. The DNA of the CDR3 is TGTGCCAGCAGCTTGGACAGGGGCGTTTCGGGCGGGGAGCTGTTTTTT. V and J are TRBV5-8 and TRBJ2-2; 7 nucleotides line up with TRBD1. The CDR3 extends over 16 amino acids. Germline V gene lookup returns CDR1 SGHTS and CDR2 YDEGEE. The V and J ends lost 0 bases and 7 bases, in that order; junction bases with no gene match: 9.

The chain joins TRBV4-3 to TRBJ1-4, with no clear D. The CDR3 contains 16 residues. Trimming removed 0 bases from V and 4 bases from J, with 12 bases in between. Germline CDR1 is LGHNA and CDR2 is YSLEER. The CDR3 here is CASSQEEAPGNEKLFF. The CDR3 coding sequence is TGCGCCAGCAGCCAAGAGGAAGCCCCGGGTAATGAAAAACTGTTTTTT.

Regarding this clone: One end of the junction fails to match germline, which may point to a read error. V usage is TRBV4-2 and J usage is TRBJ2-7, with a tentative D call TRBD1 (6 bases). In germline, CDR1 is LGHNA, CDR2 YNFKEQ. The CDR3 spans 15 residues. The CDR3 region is CASSHDRSLRYGQYF. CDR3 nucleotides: TGTGCCAGCAGCCACGACAGGAGTTTACGCTACGGGCAGTACTTC.

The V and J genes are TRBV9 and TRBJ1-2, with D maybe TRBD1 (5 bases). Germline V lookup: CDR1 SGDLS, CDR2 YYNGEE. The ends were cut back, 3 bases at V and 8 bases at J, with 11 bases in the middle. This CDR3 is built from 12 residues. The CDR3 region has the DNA TGTGCCAGCAGCGGCCGGGGGGTCGGCTACACCTTC. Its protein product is CASSGRGVGYTF.

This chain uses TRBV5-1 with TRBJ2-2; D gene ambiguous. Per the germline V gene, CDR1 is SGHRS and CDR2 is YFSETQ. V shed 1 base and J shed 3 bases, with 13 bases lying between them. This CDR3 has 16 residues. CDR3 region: CASSLSSGLDTGELFF. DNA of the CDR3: TGCGCCAGCAGCTTGTCTTCCGGGTTGGACACCGGGGAGCTGTTTTTT.

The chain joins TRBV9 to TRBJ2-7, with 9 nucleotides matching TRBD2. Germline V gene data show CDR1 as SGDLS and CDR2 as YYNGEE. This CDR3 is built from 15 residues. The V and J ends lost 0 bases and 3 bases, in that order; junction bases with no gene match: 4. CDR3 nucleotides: TGTGCCAGCAGCGTAGCTGCGGGAGGGTACTACGAGCAGTACTTC. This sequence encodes CASSVAAGGYYEQYF.

The CDR3 here is CASSLARTGDGYTF. The CDR3 bases are TGTGCCAGCAGCTTAGCGCGAACAGGGGATGGCTACACCTTC. The chain joins TRBV7-2 to TRBJ1-2, with 7 bases fitting TRBD1. The CDR3 contains 14 residues. Germline V CDR1 and CDR2: SGHTA, FQGNSA. The junction had 4 bases not matched to a gene; V was cut back by 0 bases and J by 6 bases.

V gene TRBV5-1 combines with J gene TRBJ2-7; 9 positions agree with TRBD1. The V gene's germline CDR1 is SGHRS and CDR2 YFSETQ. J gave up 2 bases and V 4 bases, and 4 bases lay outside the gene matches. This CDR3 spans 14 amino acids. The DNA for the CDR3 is TGCGCCAGCAGCAAGGGACAGGGAACCTACGAGCAGTACTTC. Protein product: CASSKGQGTYEQYF.

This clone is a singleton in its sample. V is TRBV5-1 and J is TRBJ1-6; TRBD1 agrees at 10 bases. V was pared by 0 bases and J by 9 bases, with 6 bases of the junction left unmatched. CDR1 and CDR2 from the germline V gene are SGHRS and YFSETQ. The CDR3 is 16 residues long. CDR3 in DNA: TGCGCCAGCAGCTTGGCGCTTGGACAGGGGGGTTCACCCCTCCACTTT. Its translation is CASSLALGQGGSPLHF.

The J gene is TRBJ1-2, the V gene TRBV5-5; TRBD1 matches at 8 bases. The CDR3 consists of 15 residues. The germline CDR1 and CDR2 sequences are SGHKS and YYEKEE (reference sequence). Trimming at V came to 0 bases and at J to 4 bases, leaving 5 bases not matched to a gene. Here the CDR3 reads CASSLDGTGLYGYTF. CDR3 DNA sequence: TGTGCCAGCAGCTTGGACGGGACAGGCCTCTATGGCTACACCTTC.

CDR3 in DNA: TGCGCCAGCAGACAGAGCGGCTCCTACGAGCAGTACTTC. It encodes CASRQSGSYEQYF. J is TRBJ2-7 and V is TRBV5-1; TRBD2 might be the D (5 bases). Germline CDR1 is SGHRS and CDR2 is YFSETQ. The CDR3 totals 13 residues. The V end lost 5 bases, the J end lost 0 bases, and 9 bases lay between the germline ends.

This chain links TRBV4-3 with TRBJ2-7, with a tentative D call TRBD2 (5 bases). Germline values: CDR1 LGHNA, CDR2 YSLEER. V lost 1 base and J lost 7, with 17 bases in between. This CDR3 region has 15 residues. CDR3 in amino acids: CASSQVEISGGEQYF. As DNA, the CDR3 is TGCGCCAGCAGCCAAGTGGAGATATCAGGAGGAGAGCAGTACTTC.

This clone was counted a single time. The chain's CDR3 is CASSRRYSPNEQFF. CDR3 coding DNA: TGTGCCAGCAGCCGTCGATACAGTCCCAATGAGCAGTTCTTC. The chain combines TRBV14 with TRBJ2-1; no firm D call. The CDR3 has 14 amino acids. V shed 4 bases and J shed 6 bases, with 13 bases lying between them. The germline CDR1 and CDR2 sequences are SGHDN and FVKESK.

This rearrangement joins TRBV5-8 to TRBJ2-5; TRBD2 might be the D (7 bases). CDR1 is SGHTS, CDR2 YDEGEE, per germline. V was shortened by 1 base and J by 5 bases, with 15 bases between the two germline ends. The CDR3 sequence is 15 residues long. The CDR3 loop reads CASSLKGGAWETQYF. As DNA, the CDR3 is TGTGCCAGCAGCTTGAAGGGGGGGGCGTGGGAGACCCAGTACTTC. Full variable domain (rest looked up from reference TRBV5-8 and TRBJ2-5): EAGVTQSPTHLIKTRGQQATLRCSPISGHTSVYWYQQALGLGLQFLLWYDEGEERNRGNFPPRFSGRQFPNYSSELNVNALELEDSALYLCASSLKGGAWETQYFGPGTRLLVL.

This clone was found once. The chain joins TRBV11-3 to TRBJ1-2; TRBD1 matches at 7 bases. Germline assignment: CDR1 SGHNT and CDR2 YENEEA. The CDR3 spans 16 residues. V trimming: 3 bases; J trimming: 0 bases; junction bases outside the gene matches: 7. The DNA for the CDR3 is TGTGCCAGCAGCTTCGACGGACAGGCTACTAACTATGGCTACACCTTC. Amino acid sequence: CASSFDGQATNYGYTF.

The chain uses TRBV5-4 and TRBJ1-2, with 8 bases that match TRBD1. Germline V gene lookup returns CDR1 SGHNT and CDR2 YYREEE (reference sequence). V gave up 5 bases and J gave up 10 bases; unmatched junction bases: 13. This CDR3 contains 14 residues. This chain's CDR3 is CASSYELGQGAYTF. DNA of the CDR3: TGTGCCAGCAGTTACGAATTAGGACAGGGTGCCTACACCTTC.

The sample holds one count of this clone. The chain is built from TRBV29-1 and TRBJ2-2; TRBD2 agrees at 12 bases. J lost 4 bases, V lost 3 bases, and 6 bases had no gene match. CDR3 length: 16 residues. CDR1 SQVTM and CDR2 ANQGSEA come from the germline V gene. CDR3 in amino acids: CSVEASGRDGTGELFF. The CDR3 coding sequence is TGCAGCGTTGAGGCTAGCGGGAGGGATGGCACCGGGGAGCTGTTTTTT.

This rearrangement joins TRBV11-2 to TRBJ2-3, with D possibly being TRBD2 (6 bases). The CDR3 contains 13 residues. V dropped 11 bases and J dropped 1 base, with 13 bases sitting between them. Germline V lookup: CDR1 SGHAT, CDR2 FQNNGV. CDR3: CAGLTKGTDTQYF. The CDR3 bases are TGTGCCGGACTAACTAAGGGCACAGATACGCAGTATTTT. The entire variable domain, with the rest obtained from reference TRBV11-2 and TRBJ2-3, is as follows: EAGVAQSPRYKIIEKRQSVAFWCNPISGHATLYWYQQILGQGPKLLIQFQNNGVVDDSQLPKDRFSAERLKGVDSTLKIQPAKLEDSAVYLCAGLTKGTDTQYFGPGTRLTVL.

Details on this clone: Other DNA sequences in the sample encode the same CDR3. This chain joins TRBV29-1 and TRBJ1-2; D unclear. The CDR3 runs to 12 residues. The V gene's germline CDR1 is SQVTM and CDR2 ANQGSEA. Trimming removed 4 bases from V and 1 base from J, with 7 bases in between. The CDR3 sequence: CSVGGGNYGYTF. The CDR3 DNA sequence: TGCAGCGTTGGTGGCGGTAACTATGGCTACACCTTC.